Given below is one TCR beta chain in context. V lost 1 base and J 8 bases, leaving 8 bases between the germline ends. This CDR3 spans 12 amino acids. The germline V gene encodes CDR1 SEHNR and CDR2 FQNEAQ (reference sequence). Here immunoSEQ multiplex PCR was the method, and the copy in TCRdb shows in-frame clones only, minus some. Of around 70,000 clones detected, 83% appear once; the ten largest clones hold 15% to 18%. This specimen belongs to a study of control samples from healthy donors and cancer patients. The sequenced sample was blood. The V call is TRBV7-9, the J call TRBJ1-2, with D hard to call. This TCR derives from a man in his 60s in good health. This chain's CDR3 is CASSLESVGYTF. CDR3 DNA: TGTGCCAGCAGCTTAGAGTCAGTAGGCTACACCTTC.